The following is a TCR beta chain sequence with its context. The sample is drawn from a study of blood T cell repertoires in COVID-19. The wider study: COVID-19 samples from acute and convalescent phases originated in the United States, Italy and Spain. The cDNA or gDNA used as material had been derived from T cells, B-cell-depleted T cells, or PBMCs.

Original processing methods: Amplified reference gene primers provided the basis for estimating nucleated cell counts. Data came from immunoSEQ multiplex PCR; TCRdb stores just in-frame clones and leaves some out. Clonal size and the V and J genes are those of that table, whereas D and trimming came from the DNA. Here the sample spans 140,000 to 150,000 clones, 65% to 90% being singletons. In germline, CDR1 is SGHNT, CDR2 YYREEE (reference sequence). CDR3 length: 16 amino acids. Trimming took off 4 bases at V and 1 base at J, with 18 bases between the two ends. The sequenced material came from peripheral blood. The clonotype comes from a human donor in a cohort sampled during active COVID-19. This chain joins TRBV5-4 and TRBJ2-7; D may be TRBD2 (5 bases). The CDR3 coding sequence is TGTGCCAGCAGCCCTGACCCGGGGAGTCGGTCCTACGAGCAGTACTTC. Amino acid sequence: CASSPDPGSRSYEQYF. Based on the CDR3 plus reference TRBV5-4 and TRBJ2-7, the full variable domain is ETGVTQSPTHLIKTRGQQVTLRCSSQSGHNTVSWYQQALGQGPQFIFQYYREEENGRGNFPPRFSGLQFPNYSSELNVNALELDDSALYLCASSPDPGSRSYEQYFGPGTRLTVT.